The next 26 T cell receptor beta chains were all read from a single sample in a study of T cell responses to AZD1222 COVID-19 vaccine. Some clones are missing from TCRdb's copy, which holds only in-frame ones; the method was immunoSEQ multiplex PCR. This sample carries about 110,000 clones, approximately 84% of them seen once, and the ten largest clones take about 9%. Sequenced here: peripheral blood, sampled on day 0 of AZD1222 vaccination. These receptors came from an adult in good health.

This clone was seen a single time. The V call is TRBV18, the J call TRBJ2-7; a possible D gene is TRBD1 (5 bases). Deletions cut 5 bases from V and 6 bases from J, with 11 bases between. The CDR3 is made up of 12 amino acids. Germline-derived CDR1 and CDR2 are KGHSH and LQKENI. In DNA form, the CDR3 reads TGTGCCAGCTCATCTTCAGGGTCCGAGCAGTACTTC. This gives the protein CASSSSGSEQYF.

The chain joins TRBV7-9 to TRBJ2-1; TRBD2 might be the D (6 bases). The germline gives CDR1 SEHNR, CDR2 FQNEAQ (reference sequence). With 7 bases removed from V and 6 bases from J, the gap between germline ends came to 22 bases. The CDR3 consists of 16 residues. Written as DNA, the CDR3 is TGTGCCAGCAACCTTACCCCTCACGGGAGTGCCAATGAGCAGTTCTTC. It codes for CASNLTPHGSANEQFF.

The V gene is TRBV12-5, the J gene TRBJ2-5, with 9 bases that match TRBD1. The germline V gene has CDR1 LGHNT and CDR2 FRNRAP. The trim removed 5 bases at V and 0 bases at J, leaving 4 bases unmatched. There are 15 residues in the CDR3. The CDR3 DNA reads as TGTGCTAGTGGTACCGGACAGGGGAACCAAGAGACCCAGTACTTC. Translated: CASGTGQGNQETQYF.

The rearrangement links TRBV4-2 to TRBJ1-1; D is perhaps TRBD1 (5 bases). The CDR3 totals 15 residues. The ends were cut back, 3 bases at V and 10 bases at J, with 21 bases in the middle. CDR1 and CDR2 (germline): LGHNA, YNFKEQ. The CDR3 coding sequence is TGTGCCAGCAGCCACGACCCGCAGGGAACGAGGACAGCTTTCTTT. This sequence encodes CASSHDPQGTRTAFF.

The rearrangement links TRBV6-2 or TRBV6-3 to TRBJ1-1; D gene ambiguous. The germline CDR1 and CDR2 sequences are MNHEY and SVGEGT. Trimming stripped 3 bases from V and 0 bases from J, with 8 bases between. The CDR3 is 14 amino acids. This CDR3 reads CASSYWVMNTEAFF. For the CDR3, the DNA is TGTGCCAGCAGTTATTGGGTCATGAACACTGAAGCTTTCTTT.

The rearrangement joins TRBV10-3 to TRBJ2-1, with D perhaps matching TRBD2 (6 bases). The germline V gene has CDR1 ENHRY and CDR2 SYGVKD. Trimming removed 7 bases at V and 0 bases at J, with 7 bases between. The CDR3 has 13 residues. CDR3 amino acids: CAIKAGSYNEQFF. The CDR3 DNA reads TGTGCCATCAAAGCGGGCTCCTACAATGAGCAGTTCTTC.

J is TRBJ2-2 and V is TRBV18; possibly TRBD2 for D (6 bases). Germline V gene sequence: CDR1 KGHSH, CDR2 LQKENI. This CDR3 is 15 amino acids long. V was shortened by 3 bases and J by 1 base, with 9 bases between the two germline ends. The CDR3 region is CASSPIGGNTGELFF. CDR3 DNA sequence: TGTGCCAGCTCACCGATCGGGGGGAACACCGGGGAGCTGTTTTTT.

The gene calls are TRBV5-1 and TRBJ2-5; 7 bases match TRBD1. Germline V gene data show CDR1 as SGHRS and CDR2 as YFSETQ. V lost 3 bases, J lost 2 bases, and 7 bases stayed unmatched. The CDR3 runs 15 residues. The CDR3 spells CASSSSTGWQETQYF. For the CDR3, the DNA is TGCGCCAGCAGCTCGTCGACAGGGTGGCAAGAGACCCAGTACTTC.

This chain connects TRBV6-5 to TRBJ1-2, with no clear D. V lost 6 bases and J 1 base, leaving 6 bases between the germline ends. The germline CDR1 and CDR2 sequences are MNHEY and SVGAGI. This CDR3 contains 12 residues. The CDR3 reads CASSRVNYGYTF. The CDR3 coding sequence is TGTGCCAGCAGCCGGGTTAACTATGGCTACACCTTC.

The sample holds a few counts of this clone. J is TRBJ1-6 and V is TRBV30; TRBD1 matches at 9 bases. Trimming removed 5 bases from V and 11 bases from J; junction bases left unmatched: 4. Germline CDR1 and CDR2: GTSNPN and SVGIG (reference sequence). The CDR3 contains 12 residues. CDR3: CAWGTGTPPLHF. In nucleotides, the CDR3 is TGTGCCTGGGGGACAGGGACCCCACCCCTCCACTTT. Drawing the rest from reference TRBV30 and TRBJ1-6, the complete variable domain is SQTIHQWPATLVQPVGSPLSLECTVEGTSNPNLYWYRQAAGRGLQLLFYSVGIGQISSEVPQNLSASRPQDRQFILSSKKLLLSDSGFYLCAWGTGTPPLHFGNGTRLTVT.

This clone showed up just once. V gene TRBV7-2 combines with J gene TRBJ2-3; D is possibly TRBD1 (5 bases). Per the germline V gene, CDR1 is SGHTA and CDR2 is FQGNSA. V was cut by 3 bases and J by 3 bases, with 10 bases left in between. There are 14 residues in the CDR3. This CDR3 reads CASSFFRGTDTQYF. The CDR3 DNA reads TGTGCCAGCAGCTTTTTTAGGGGTACAGATACGCAGTATTTT.

The rearrangement uses TRBV6-5 and TRBJ2-7; D gene unclear. This CDR3 region has 16 residues. Germline V lookup: CDR1 MNHEY, CDR2 SVGAGI. The V gene lost 0 bases and the J gene lost 3 bases, with 15 bases spanning the gap. CDR3 residues: CASSYSGSGGNYEQYF. The CDR3 nucleotides are TGTGCCAGCAGTTACTCGGGATCGGGCGGAAACTACGAGCAGTACTTC.

The chain uses TRBV5-1 and TRBJ2-5; D remains ambiguous. The V end lost 3 bases, the J end lost 2 bases, and 17 bases lay between the germline ends. Germline assignment: CDR1 SGHRS and CDR2 YFSETQ. The CDR3 spans 16 residues. In DNA form, the CDR3 reads TGCGCCAGCAGCTCCGCCGGACCCCCAGAACAAGAGACCCAGTACTTC. Its protein product is CASSSAGPPEQETQYF.

This clone was recorded once. The rearrangement links TRBV28 to TRBJ2-1; D is possibly TRBD2 (6 bases). This CDR3 spans 13 amino acids. Trimming took 10 bases from V and 6 from J, leaving 16 bases between them. The germline V gene encodes CDR1 MDHEN and CDR2 SYDVKM. The CDR3 sequence: CATRRDGFNEQFF. The DNA for the CDR3 is TGTGCCACCAGGAGGGACGGTTTCAATGAGCAGTTCTTC.

The chain is built from TRBV5-1 and TRBJ1-2; D is unresolved. This CDR3 has 13 residues. Trimming left V 4 bases short and J 8 bases short, with 15 bases between. Per germline, CDR1 SGHRS and CDR2 YFSETQ. The CDR3 sequence: CASSTAPLWGYTF. CDR3 bases: TGCGCCAGCAGCACAGCACCCTTATGGGGCTACACCTTC.

The chain uses TRBV6-2 or TRBV6-3 and TRBJ2-5; 9 positions agree with TRBD2. The germline CDR1 and CDR2 sequences are MNHEY and SVGEGT. Unmatched junction bases numbered 8, after V lost 5 bases and J lost 4 bases. The CDR3 totals 15 residues. Here the CDR3 DNA reads TGTGCCAGCAGTGCCCTAACTAGCGGGCGAGAGACCCAGTACTTC. Protein sequence: CASSALTSGRETQYF.

The V call is TRBV28, the J call TRBJ2-7, with TRBD2 matching over 9 bases. The CDR3 is 14 amino acids. In germline, CDR1 is MDHEN, CDR2 SYDVKM. J gave up 1 base and V 7 bases, and 5 bases lay outside the gene matches. DNA of the CDR3: TGTGCCAGCATCGTTAGCGGGAGTTCCTACGAGCAGTACTTC. Amino acid sequence: CASIVSGSSYEQYF.

The J gene is TRBJ1-6, the V gene TRBV9; D unclear. Per the germline V gene, CDR1 is SGDLS and CDR2 is YYNGEE. The CDR3 extends over 13 amino acids. The V gene lost 4 bases and the J gene lost 7 bases, with 9 bases spanning the gap. CDR3 region: CASSLVRNSPLHF. CDR3 nucleotides: TGTGCCAGCAGCTTAGTACGGAATTCACCCCTCCACTTT.

The CDR3 protein is CASSANGPSGTQYF. The CDR3 DNA reads TGCGCCAGCAGCGCAAACGGGCCCTCTGGGACCCAGTACTTC. The gene calls are TRBV5-1 and TRBJ2-5; D ambiguous. The germline gives CDR1 SGHRS, CDR2 YFSETQ. V gave up 4 bases and J gave up 7 bases, with 17 bases separating them. This CDR3 is built from 14 residues. Full variable domain (outside the CDR3, taken from reference TRBV5-1 and TRBJ2-5): KAGVTQTPRYLIKTRGQQVTLSCSPISGHRSVSWYQQTPGQGLQFLFEYFSETQRNKGNFPGRFSGRQFSNSRSEMNVSTLELGDSALYLCASSANGPSGTQYFGPGTRLLVL.

This clone has only a few counts. The rearrangement uses TRBV5-6 and TRBJ2-7, with TRBD1 matching over 7 bases. The germline gives CDR1 SGHDT, CDR2 YYEEEE. Trimming took 0 bases from V and 0 from J; bases not matched to a gene: 3. The length of the CDR3 is 15 residues. The CDR3 nucleotides read TGTGCCAGCAGCTTGGATAGGGACAGCTCCTACGAGCAGTACTTC. This gives the protein CASSLDRDSSYEQYF. The whole variable domain, filled in from reference TRBV5-6 and TRBJ2-7, reads DAGVTQSPTHLIKTRGQQVTLRCSPKSGHDTVSWYQQALGQGPQFIFQYYEEEERQRGNFPDRFSGHQFPNYSSELNVNALLLGDSALYLCASSLDRDSSYEQYFGPGTRLTVT.

This chain joins TRBV5-1 and TRBJ1-4, with a possible D match to TRBD1 (5 bases). This CDR3 comprises 15 residues. From germline, CDR1 is SGHRS and CDR2 YFSETQ. V was cut by 0 bases and J by 8 bases, with 14 bases left in between. This chain's CDR3 is CASSLVPGSLEKLFF. The CDR3 bases are TGCGCCAGCAGCTTGGTACCAGGGTCATTAGAAAAACTGTTTTTT. Full variable domain (outside the CDR3, taken from reference TRBV5-1 and TRBJ1-4): KAGVTQTPRYLIKTRGQQVTLSCSPISGHRSVSWYQQTPGQGLQFLFEYFSETQRNKGNFPGRFSGRQFSNSRSEMNVSTLELGDSALYLCASSLVPGSLEKLFFGSGTQLSVL.

CDR3 sequence: CASSEASYQPQHF. The CDR3 DNA reads as TGTGCCAGCAGTGAAGCTTCCTATCAGCCCCAGCATTTT. The chain links TRBV2 to TRBJ1-5; D not certain. CDR1 SNHLY and CDR2 FYNNEI come from the germline V gene. CDR3 length equals 13 residues. V was trimmed by 0 bases and J by 5 bases, leaving 5 bases between them.

This chain uses TRBV28 with TRBJ2-5; tentative D call: TRBD2 (6 bases). V shed 3 bases and J shed 2 bases, with 10 bases lying between them. Germline V gives CDR1 MDHEN, CDR2 SYDVKM. The CDR3 extends over 14 amino acids. CDR3 protein: CASSFWGEQETQYF. In DNA form, the CDR3 reads TGTGCCAGCAGTTTTTGGGGGGAGCAAGAGACCCAGTACTTC.

The CDR3 is CASSVTGQGTSPLHF. Written as DNA, the CDR3 is TGTGCCAGCAGCGTTACGGGACAGGGGACGTCACCCCTCCACTTT. This chain connects TRBV9 to TRBJ1-6, with 10 bases fitting TRBD1. The CDR3 loop spans 15 amino acids. V lost 2 bases to trimming and J lost 10 bases; unmatched junction nucleotides: 6. Germline CDR1 and CDR2: SGDLS and YYNGEE.

V gene TRBV5-1 combines with J gene TRBJ2-1; a possible D gene is TRBD2 (6 bases). Trimming cost V 2 bases and J 6 bases, with 15 bases left between them. Germline V gives CDR1 SGHRS, CDR2 YFSETQ. The CDR3 spans 15 residues. The CDR3 is CASSFRLVSSNEQFF. The DNA for the CDR3 is TGCGCCAGCAGCTTTAGACTAGTCTCAAGCAATGAGCAGTTCTTC.

The chain links TRBV5-1 to TRBJ2-1, with 7 bases aligning to TRBD1. This CDR3 region has 15 residues. The germline gives CDR1 SGHRS, CDR2 YFSETQ. The V gene end was trimmed by 8 bases and the J gene end by 4 bases; junction bases not matched to a gene: 12. CDR3 nucleotides: TGCGCCAGTACCCTAGGGGACAGTGTTTACAATGAGCAGTTCTTC. Translating it yields CASTLGDSVYNEQFF.